This is a list of T cell receptor beta chains from one sample in a study of shared clonotypes between healthy human individuals. The assay was immunoSEQ multiplex PCR, and TCRdb's table has in-frame clones only and misses some. The sample has approximately 2.1 million clones, 90% to 95% seen once. The sequencing input was naive CD4+ T cells from PBMCs. All receptors come from a man aged 18 to 29 in good health. Some clones in this sample may be carry-over from other donors' samples. The CDR3 runs from the conserved cysteine through the conserved F or W. D genes are given only for firm matches. Clone size is not always given. Where it is, it says once, few, many or a class for expanded clones.

d_call	v_call	cdr3_length	clone_size	j_call	cdr3_aa	cdr3_nt
NA	TRBV4-2	18	NA	TRBJ1-3	CASRRQAPSLDSGNTIYF	TGTGCCAGCAGACGACAGGCGCCTTCCCTCGACTCTGGAAACACCATATATTTT
TRBD2	TRBV11-3	16	NA	TRBJ2-3	CASSLGTSGTADTQYF	TGTGCCAGCAGCTTAGGGACTAGCGGGACCGCAGATACGCAGTATTTT
NA	TRBV11-2	12	NA	TRBJ2-1	CASSLGPPAQFF	TGTGCCAGCAGCTTAGGTCCCCCTGCGCAGTTCTTC
NA	TRBV25-1	16	NA	TRBJ2-7	CASSDAHPAQGGEQYF	TGTGCCAGCAGTGATGCCCATCCGGCACAGGGTGGCGAGCAGTACTTC
TRBD2	TRBV7-9	14	NA	TRBJ2-7	CASSALAGAYEQYF	TGTGCCAGCAGCGCACTAGCGGGCGCCTACGAGCAGTACTTC
TRBD2	TRBV5-4	15	NA	TRBJ2-7	CASSPGLAGLYEQYF	TGTGCCAGCAGCCCGGGACTAGCGGGACTTTACGAGCAGTACTTC
NA	TRBV2	14	NA	TRBJ2-2	CASSELRATGELFF	TGTGCCAGCAGTGAATTGCGGGCCACCGGGGAGCTGTTTTTT
NA	TRBV10-3	11	NA	TRBJ1-1	CAISSDTEAFF	TGTGCCATCAGTTCAGACACTGAAGCTTTCTTT
NA	TRBV5-6	13	NA	TRBJ1-2	CASSYRDGYGYTF	TGTGCCAGCAGCTACCGGGACGGCTATGGCTACACCTTC
NA	TRBV6-6	12	NA	TRBJ1-1	CAAGRMNTEAFF	TGTGCAGCGGGACGGATGAACACTGAAGCTTTCTTT
NA	TRBV11-2	12	NA	TRBJ2-5	CASSQNRETQYF	TGTGCCAGCAGCCAAAATAGGGAGACCCAGTACTTC
TRBD1	TRBV28	16	NA	TRBJ2-2	CASSLVRAGGRKELFF	TGTGCCAGCAGTTTAGTTCGGGCAGGGGGTCGTAAGGAGCTGTTTTTT
NA	TRBV5-1	15	NA	TRBJ1-4	CASSLGPGLNEKLFF	TGCGCCAGCAGCCTCGGACCGGGACTTAATGAAAAACTGTTTTTT
NA	TRBV5-1	14	NA	TRBJ2-5	CASRITGMWETQYF	TGCGCCAGCAGAATTACTGGTATGTGGGAGACCCAGTACTTC
NA	TRBV5-6	17	NA	TRBJ2-7	CASSLRGLAMGSYEQYF	TGTGCCAGCAGCTTGAGAGGCTTAGCGATGGGGTCCTACGAGCAGTACTTC
NA	TRBV20-1	11	once	TRBJ2-7	CSAQPSYEQYF	TGCAGTGCCCAACCTTCCTACGAGCAGTACTTC
NA	TRBV4-1	15	NA	TRBJ2-5	CASSQGVAVGKTQYF	TGCGCCAGCAGCCAAGGGGTAGCCGTGGGGAAGACCCAGTACTTC
TRBD2	TRBV4-1	17	NA	TRBJ2-5	CASSQGTSGSPTKTQYF	TGCGCCAGCAGCCAGGGGACTAGCGGGAGTCCAACAAAGACCCAGTACTTC
NA	TRBV4-1	14	NA	TRBJ1-3	CASSQDLRENTIYF	TGCGCCAGCAGCCAAGATTTACGGGAAAACACCATATATTTT
NA	TRBV7-9	13	once	TRBJ2-7	CASSLITLGWEYF	TGTGCCAGCAGCTTGATCACCCTTGGGTGGGAGTACTTC
NA	TRBV19	14	NA	TRBJ1-4	CASSIGQTDEKLFF	TGTGCCAGTAGTATCGGCCAAACCGATGAAAAACTGTTTTTT
NA	TRBV29-1	14	NA	TRBJ2-3	CSAGGGNVKDTQYF	TGCAGCGCCGGAGGGGGGAACGTTAAAGATACGCAGTATTTT
NA	TRBV6-4	13	few	TRBJ1-5	CASSAGGDQPQHF	TGTGCCAGCAGTGCCGGGGGCGATCAGCCCCAGCATTTT
TRBD2	TRBV19	14	NA	TRBJ2-5	CASSIATSKETQYF	TGTGCCAGTAGTATAGCGACTAGCAAAGAGACCCAGTACTTC
NA	TRBV28	11	NA	TRBJ1-1	CASRVNTEAFF	TGTGCCAGCAGAGTAAACACTGAAGCTTTCTTT
TRBD2	TRBV5-1	22	NA	TRBJ2-2	CASSPSLRAGLAGGPGTGELFF	TGCGCCAGCAGCCCCTCCCTGAGAGCGGGACTAGCGGGAGGGCCTGGGACCGGGGAGCTGTTTTTT
TRBD1	TRBV18	15	once	TRBJ1-2	CASSRGGGSGYGYTF	TGTGCCAGCTCTCGGGGAGGGGGCTCAGGATATGGCTACACCTTC
TRBD2	TRBV30	16	NA	TRBJ2-7	CAWSVRGTRDLYEQYF	TGTGCCTGGAGTGTACGCGGGACTAGAGATCTCTACGAGCAGTACTTC
NA	TRBV6-5	12	NA	TRBJ1-2	CASRPRRAGYTF	TGTGCCAGCAGACCCCGGAGAGCCGGCTACACCTTC
NA	TRBV20-1	11	once	TRBJ2-3	CSAPLGGTQYF	TGCAGTGCACCTCTTGGGGGTACGCAGTATTTT
NA	TRBV9	17	NA	TRBJ2-4	CASSVEGSTVAKNIQYF	TGTGCCAGCAGCGTAGAGGGCAGCACCGTAGCCAAAAACATTCAGTACTTC
TRBD1	TRBV28	14	NA	TRBJ1-4	CATTRDSLNEKLFF	TGTGCCACTACAAGGGACAGCCTTAATGAAAAACTGTTTTTT
NA	TRBV9	15	NA	TRBJ2-7	CASSPRGGSSYEQYF	TGTGCCAGCAGCCCTCGGGGTGGGAGCTCCTACGAGCAGTACTTC
NA	TRBV5-1	13	NA	TRBJ2-3	CASSLVTGDTQYF	TGCGCCAGCAGCTTGGTCACAGGGGATACGCAGTATTTT
NA	TRBV27	15	NA	TRBJ2-2	CASGSLGPNTGELFF	TGTGCCAGCGGATCCCTGGGGCCAAACACCGGGGAGCTGTTTTTT
TRBD1	TRBV2	13	few	TRBJ1-5	CASTTGGYQPQHF	TGTGCCAGCACTACAGGGGGATATCAGCCCCAGCATTTT
NA	TRBV21-1	19	once	TRBJ2-4	CARDAIQGRINLAKNIQYF	TGTGCCAGAGACGCGATACAGGGTAGAATTAACCTAGCCAAAAACATTCAGTACTTC